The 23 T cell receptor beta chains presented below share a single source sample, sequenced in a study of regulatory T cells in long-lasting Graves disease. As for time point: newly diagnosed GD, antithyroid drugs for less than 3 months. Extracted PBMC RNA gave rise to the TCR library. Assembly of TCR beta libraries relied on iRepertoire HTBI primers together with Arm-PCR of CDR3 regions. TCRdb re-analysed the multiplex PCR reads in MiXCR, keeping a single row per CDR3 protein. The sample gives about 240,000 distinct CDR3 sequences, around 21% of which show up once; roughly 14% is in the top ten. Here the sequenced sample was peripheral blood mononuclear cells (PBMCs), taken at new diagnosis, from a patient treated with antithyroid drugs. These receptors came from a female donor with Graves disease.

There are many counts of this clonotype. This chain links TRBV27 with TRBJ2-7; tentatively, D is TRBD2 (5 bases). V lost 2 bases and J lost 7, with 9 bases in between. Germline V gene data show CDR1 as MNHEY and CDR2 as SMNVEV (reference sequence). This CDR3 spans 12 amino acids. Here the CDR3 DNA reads TGTGCCAGCAGTTTAACGGGGAAGGAGCAGTACTTC. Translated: CASSLTGKEQYF.

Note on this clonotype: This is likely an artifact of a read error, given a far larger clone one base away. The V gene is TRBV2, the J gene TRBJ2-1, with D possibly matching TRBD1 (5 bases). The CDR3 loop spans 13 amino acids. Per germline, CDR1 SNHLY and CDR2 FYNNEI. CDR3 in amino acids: CASSPSRGNERFF. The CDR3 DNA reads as TGTGCCAGCAGCCCCTCTAGGGGTAATGAGCGGTTCTTC.

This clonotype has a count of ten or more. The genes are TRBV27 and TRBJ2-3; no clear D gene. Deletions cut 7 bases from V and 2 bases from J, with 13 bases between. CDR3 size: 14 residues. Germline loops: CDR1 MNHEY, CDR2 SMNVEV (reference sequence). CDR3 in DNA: TGTGCCAGCACTCAATCCGATCACACAGATACGCAGTATTTT. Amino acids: CASTQSDHTDTQYF.

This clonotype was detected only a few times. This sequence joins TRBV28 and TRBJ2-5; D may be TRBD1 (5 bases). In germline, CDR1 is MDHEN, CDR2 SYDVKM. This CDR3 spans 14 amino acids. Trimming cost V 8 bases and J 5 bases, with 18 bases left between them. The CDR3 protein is CASSQAPPSETQYF. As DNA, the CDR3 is TGTGCCAGCTCACAGGCCCCCCCGAGCGAGACCCAGTACTTC.

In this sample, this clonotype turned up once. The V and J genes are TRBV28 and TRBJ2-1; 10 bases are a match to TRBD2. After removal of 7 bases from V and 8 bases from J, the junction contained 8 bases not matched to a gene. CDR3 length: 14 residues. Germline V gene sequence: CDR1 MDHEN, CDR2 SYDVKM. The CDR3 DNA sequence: TGTGCCAGCATCAATAGCGGGAGGTTCTATGAGCAGTTCTTC. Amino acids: CASINSGRFYEQFF.

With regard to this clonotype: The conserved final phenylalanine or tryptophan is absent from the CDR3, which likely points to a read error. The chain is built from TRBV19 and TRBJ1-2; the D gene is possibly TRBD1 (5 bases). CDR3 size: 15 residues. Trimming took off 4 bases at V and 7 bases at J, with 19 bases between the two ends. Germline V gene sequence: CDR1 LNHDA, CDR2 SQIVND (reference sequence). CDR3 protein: CASSNPSRVGFGYTL. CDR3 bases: TGTGCCAGTAGTAACCCCTCCAGGGTGGGTTTTGGCTACACCCTC.

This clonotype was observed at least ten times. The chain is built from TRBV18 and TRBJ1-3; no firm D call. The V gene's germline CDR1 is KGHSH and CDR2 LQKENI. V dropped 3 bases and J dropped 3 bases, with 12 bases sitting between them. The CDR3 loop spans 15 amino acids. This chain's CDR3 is CASSPPVGNGNTIYF. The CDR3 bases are TGTGCCAGCTCACCTCCGGTAGGGAATGGAAACACCATATATTTT.

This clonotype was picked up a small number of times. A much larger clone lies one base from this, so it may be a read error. The CDR3 protein is CASSQGPGTGHYEQHF. CDR3 bases: TGTGCCAGCAGCCAAGGGCCCGGGACAGGGCACTACGAGCAGCACTTC. This chain connects TRBV14 to TRBJ2-7, with TRBD1 identical over 9 bases. Germline values: CDR1 SGHDN, CDR2 FVKESK. The CDR3 runs to 16 residues.

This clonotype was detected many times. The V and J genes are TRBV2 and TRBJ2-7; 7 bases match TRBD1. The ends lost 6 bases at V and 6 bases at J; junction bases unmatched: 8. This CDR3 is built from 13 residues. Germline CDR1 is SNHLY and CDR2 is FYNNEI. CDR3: CASRRQGNFEQYF. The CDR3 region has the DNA TGTGCCAGCAGGCGACAGGGTAATTTCGAGCAGTACTTC.

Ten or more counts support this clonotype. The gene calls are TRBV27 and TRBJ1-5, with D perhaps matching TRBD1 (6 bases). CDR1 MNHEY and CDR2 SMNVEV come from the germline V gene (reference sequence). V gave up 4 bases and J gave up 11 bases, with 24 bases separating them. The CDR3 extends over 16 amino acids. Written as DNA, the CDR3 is TGTGCCAGCAGTTCCTGGGGGCAGGACCCGACCCGAGCCCAGCATTTT. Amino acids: CASSSWGQDPTRAQHF.

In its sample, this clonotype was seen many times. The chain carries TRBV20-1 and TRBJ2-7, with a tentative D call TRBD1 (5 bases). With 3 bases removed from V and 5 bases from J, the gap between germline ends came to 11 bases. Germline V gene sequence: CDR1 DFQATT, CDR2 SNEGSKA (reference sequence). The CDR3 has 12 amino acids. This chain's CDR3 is CSARADSHEQYF. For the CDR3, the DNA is TGCAGTGCTAGGGCTGACAGCCACGAGCAGTACTTC.

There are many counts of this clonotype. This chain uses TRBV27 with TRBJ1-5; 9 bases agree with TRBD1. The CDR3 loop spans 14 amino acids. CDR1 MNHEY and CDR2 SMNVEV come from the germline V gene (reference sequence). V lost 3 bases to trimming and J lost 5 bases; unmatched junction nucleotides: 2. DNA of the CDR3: TGTGCCAGCAGTTTCAGGACAGGGGATCAGCCCCAGCATTTT. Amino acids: CASSFRTGDQPQHF.

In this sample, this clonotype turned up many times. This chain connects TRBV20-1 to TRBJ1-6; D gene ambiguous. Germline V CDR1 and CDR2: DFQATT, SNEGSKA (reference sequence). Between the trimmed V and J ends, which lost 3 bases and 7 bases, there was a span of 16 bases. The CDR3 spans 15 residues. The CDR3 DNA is TGCAGTGCTAGTTCGGAGTGGGTGGGGAATTCACCCCTCCACTTT. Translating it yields CSASSEWVGNSPLHF.

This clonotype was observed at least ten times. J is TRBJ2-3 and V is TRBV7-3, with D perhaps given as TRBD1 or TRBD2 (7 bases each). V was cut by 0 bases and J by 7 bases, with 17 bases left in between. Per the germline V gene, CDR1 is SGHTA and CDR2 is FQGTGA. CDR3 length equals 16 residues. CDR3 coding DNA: TGTGCCAGCAGCTTAACCGGGGGGACAGCTCGAAATACGCAGTATTTT. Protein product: CASSLTGGTARNTQYF.

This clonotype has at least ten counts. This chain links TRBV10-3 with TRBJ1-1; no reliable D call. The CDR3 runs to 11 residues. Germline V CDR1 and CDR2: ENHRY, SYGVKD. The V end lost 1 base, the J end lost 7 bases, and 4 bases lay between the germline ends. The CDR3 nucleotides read TGTGCCATCAGTGAGTGGGGTGAAGCTTTCTTT. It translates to CAISEWGEAFF.

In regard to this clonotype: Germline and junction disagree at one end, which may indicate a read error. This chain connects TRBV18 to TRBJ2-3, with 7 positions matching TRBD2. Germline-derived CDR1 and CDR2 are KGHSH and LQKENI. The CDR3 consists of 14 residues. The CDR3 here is CASSRGVGTDTRYF. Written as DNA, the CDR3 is TGTGCCAGCTCCCGGGGGGTTGGCACAGATACGCGGTATTTT.

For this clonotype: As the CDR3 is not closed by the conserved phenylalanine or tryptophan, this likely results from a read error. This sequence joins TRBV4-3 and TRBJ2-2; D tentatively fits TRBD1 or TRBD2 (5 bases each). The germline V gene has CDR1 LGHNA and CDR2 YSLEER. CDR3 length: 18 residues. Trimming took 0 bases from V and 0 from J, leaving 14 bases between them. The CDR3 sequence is CASSQEGTPYANTGELFS. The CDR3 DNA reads TGCGCCAGCAGCCAAGAGGGGACGCCATACGCGAACACCGGGGAGCTGTTTTCT.

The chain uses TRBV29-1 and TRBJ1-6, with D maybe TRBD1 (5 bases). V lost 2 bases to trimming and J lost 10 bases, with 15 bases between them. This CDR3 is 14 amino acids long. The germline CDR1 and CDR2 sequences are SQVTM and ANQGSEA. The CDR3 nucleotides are TGCAGCGTTGAACGAGGGGCCCCGGGATCACCCCTCCACTTT. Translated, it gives CSVERGAPGSPLHF.

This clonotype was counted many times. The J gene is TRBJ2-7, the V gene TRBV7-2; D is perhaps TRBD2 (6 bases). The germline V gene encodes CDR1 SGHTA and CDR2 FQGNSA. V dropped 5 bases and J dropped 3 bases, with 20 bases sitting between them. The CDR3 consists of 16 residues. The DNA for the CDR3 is TGTGCCAGCAGCCCAGCTCCCCCGGGACTTCACTACGAGCAGTACTTC. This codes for CASSPAPPGLHYEQYF.

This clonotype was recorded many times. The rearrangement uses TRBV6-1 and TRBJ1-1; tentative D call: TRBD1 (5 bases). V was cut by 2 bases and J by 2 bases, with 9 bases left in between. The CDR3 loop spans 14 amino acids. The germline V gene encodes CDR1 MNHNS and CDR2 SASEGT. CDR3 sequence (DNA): TGTGCCAGCAGTGAATATCAGGGAAACACTGAAGCTTTCTTT. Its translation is CASSEYQGNTEAFF.

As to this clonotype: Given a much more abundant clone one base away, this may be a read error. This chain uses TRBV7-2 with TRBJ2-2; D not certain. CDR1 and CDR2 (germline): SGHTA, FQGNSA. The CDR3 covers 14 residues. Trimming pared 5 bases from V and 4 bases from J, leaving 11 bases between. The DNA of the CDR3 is TGTGCCAGCAGCCGACAAATTATCACCGGGGAGCTGTTTTTT. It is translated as CASSRQIITGELFF.

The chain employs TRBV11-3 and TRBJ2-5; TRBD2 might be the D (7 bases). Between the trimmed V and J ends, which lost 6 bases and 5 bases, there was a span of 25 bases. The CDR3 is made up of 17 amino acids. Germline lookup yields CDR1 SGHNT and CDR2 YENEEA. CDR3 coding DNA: TGTGCCAGCAGTCTGAGGGGCCTAGGGGGGGGCAAGGAGACCCAGTACTTC. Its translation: CASSLRGLGGGKETQYF.

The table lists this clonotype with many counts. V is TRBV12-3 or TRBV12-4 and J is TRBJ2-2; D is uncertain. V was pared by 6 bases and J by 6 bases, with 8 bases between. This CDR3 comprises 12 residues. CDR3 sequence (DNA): TGTGCCAGCAGGCTATTATCCGGGGAGCTGTTTTTT. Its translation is CASRLLSGELFF.